Presented here are 24 T cell receptor beta chains from one specimen sequenced in a study of human T cells and chemical hapten exposure. Time point specified: pre-sensitization, week 0. Described treatment: therapeutic diphenylcyclopropenone sensitization with weekly scalp DPC. One entry per CDR3 protein, called by TCRdb with MiXCR from the RACE reads. This sample has some 84,000 distinct CDR3 sequences; 6.5% to 10% occur once, and the top ten carry around 2.6%. Sample: whole blood, taken in connection with sensitization to the hapten diphenylcyclopropenone (DPC). These receptors came from a man between 35 and 55 years old with alopecia areata. Some clones in this sample may be carry-over from other donors' samples.

This chain links TRBV3-1 with TRBJ2-3; the match to TRBD2 covers 12 bases. The ends lost 2 bases at V and 2 bases at J; junction bases unmatched: 11. Germline assignment: CDR1 LGHDT and CDR2 YNNKEL (reference sequence). CDR3 length: 19 amino acids. For the CDR3, the DNA is TGTGCCAGCAGCCAACAGGTCGGGACTAGCGGGCTCCACACAGATACGCAGTATTTT. Protein: CASSQQVGTSGLHTDTQYF.

The table lists this clonotype with many counts. The J gene is TRBJ1-1, the V gene TRBV18; a possible D gene is TRBD1 (6 bases). The CDR3 contains 15 residues. Looked up from germline, CDR1 is KGHSH and CDR2 is LQKENI. V lost 3 bases, J lost 4 bases, and 15 bases lay in between. The CDR3 region is CASSPAQGVGTEAFF. DNA of the CDR3: TGTGCCAGCTCACCTGCACAGGGAGTTGGCACTGAAGCTTTCTTT.

This clonotype was found a few times. J is TRBJ1-4 and V is TRBV12-3 or TRBV12-4; D call uncertain. Trimming took off 3 bases at V and 5 bases at J, with 10 bases between the two ends. This CDR3 has 14 residues. The CDR3 here is CASSLESQNEKLFF. CDR3 nucleotide sequence: TGTGCCAGCAGTTTGGAGAGCCAAAATGAAAAACTGTTTTTT.

This clonotype was detected many times. The V call is TRBV29-1, the J call TRBJ2-3, with D possibly being TRBD2 (6 bases). Trimming took off 6 bases at V and 0 bases at J, with 13 bases between the two ends. Germline V lookup: CDR1 SQVTM, CDR2 ANQGSEA. There are 14 residues in the CDR3. CDR3 nucleotide sequence: TGCAGCGTCAAGGGACTCCCAAGCACAGATACGCAGTATTTT. Amino acid sequence: CSVKGLPSTDTQYF.

CDR3 protein: CASSPRVDEQYF. In nucleotides, the CDR3 is TGTGCCAGCAGTCCCAGGGTGGACGAGCAGTACTTC. This rearrangement joins TRBV12-3 or TRBV12-4 to TRBJ2-7; D perhaps matches TRBD1 (5 bases). The CDR3 spans 12 residues. The V end lost 5 bases, the J end lost 5 bases, and 10 bases lay between the germline ends.

This clonotype was seen at least ten times. The chain couples TRBV6-2 or TRBV6-3 to TRBJ2-1; D gene ambiguous. The V end lost 6 bases, the J end lost 0 bases, and 9 bases lay between the germline ends. Per the germline V gene, CDR1 is MNHEY and CDR2 is SVGEGT. The CDR3 has 14 residues. The CDR3 region has the DNA TGTGCCAGCAGGGAAACGAGCTCCTACAATGAGCAGTTCTTC. Its protein is CASRETSSYNEQFF.

This clonotype has a handful of counts. The chain recombines TRBV5-6 with TRBJ1-1; weak D call: TRBD1 (6 bases). V was trimmed by 7 bases and J by 3 bases, leaving 16 bases between them. This CDR3 is 14 amino acids long. Germline V gene lookup returns CDR1 SGHDT and CDR2 YYEEEE. The CDR3 DNA follows: TGTGCCAGCGGAAAGACACCAGGGGACACTGAAGCTTTCTTT. This codes for CASGKTPGDTEAFF. Full variable domain (missing parts from reference TRBV5-6 and TRBJ1-1): DAGVTQSPTHLIKTRGQQVTLRCSPKSGHDTVSWYQQALGQGPQFIFQYYEEEERQRGNFPDRFSGHQFPNYSSELNVNALLLGDSALYLCASGKTPGDTEAFFGQGTRLTVV.

This clonotype was seen many times. The chain employs TRBV7-2 and TRBJ2-3; 12 bases map to TRBD2. Per germline, CDR1 SGHTA and CDR2 FQGNSA. The CDR3 is made up of 16 amino acids. Germline trimming cut 4 bases from V and 4 bases from J; bases unmatched to any gene: 6. CDR3 coding DNA: TGTGCCAGCAGCTCTCGACTAGCGGGAGCCGCAGATACGCAGTATTTT. Residues: CASSSRLAGAADTQYF.

V and J are TRBV6-2 or TRBV6-3 and TRBJ2-1; D not certain. In germline, CDR1 is MNHEY, CDR2 SVGEGT. The CDR3 sequence is 12 residues long. With 4 bases removed from V and 10 bases from J, the gap between germline ends came to 11 bases. In DNA, the CDR3 is TGTGCCAGCAGTTGGCAGGATCGGGAGCAGTTCTTC. It codes for CASSWQDREQFF.

The chain links TRBV18 to TRBJ1-2; D is unclear. The V end was cut by 3 bases, the J end by 4 bases, with 12 bases between. CDR3 length equals 14 residues. The germline V gene has CDR1 KGHSH and CDR2 LQKENI. The CDR3 reads CASSPVTDSYGYTF. CDR3 DNA sequence: TGTGCCAGCTCACCTGTAACAGACTCCTATGGCTACACCTTC.

This clonotype was found many times. The genes are TRBV14 and TRBJ2-2; TRBD1 matches at 10 bases. Germline CDR1 SGHDN, CDR2 FVKESK. This CDR3 region has 17 residues. Unmatched junction bases numbered 9, after V lost 4 bases and J lost 4 bases. DNA of the CDR3: TGTGCCAGCAGCCGAATTGGGACAGGGGCGGCCACCGGGGAGCTGTTTTTT. This sequence encodes CASSRIGTGAATGELFF.

This clonotype has a handful of counts. The chain combines TRBV5-1 with TRBJ2-3; D is ambiguous. V was trimmed by 4 bases and J by 0 bases, leaving 9 bases between them. This CDR3 region has 14 residues. Germline assignment: CDR1 SGHRS and CDR2 YFSETQ. The CDR3 region has the DNA TGCGCCAGCAGCCGAGCGTCAAGCACAGATACGCAGTATTTT. Residues: CASSRASSTDTQYF.

This clonotype has ten or more counts. The V call is TRBV29-1, the J call TRBJ1-1; the D is unclear. CDR1 is SQVTM and CDR2 is ANQGSEA in the germline V gene. V was clipped by 0 bases and J by 0 bases, with 5 bases between them. The CDR3 covers 13 residues. DNA of the CDR3: TGCAGCGTTGAAGAGGGGATGAACACTGAAGCTTTCTTT. It encodes CSVEEGMNTEAFF.

This clonotype appeared many times. The chain combines TRBV29-1 with TRBJ2-7; 9 positions match TRBD2. The trim removed 3 bases at V and 3 bases at J, leaving 15 bases unmatched. The germline V gene has CDR1 SQVTM and CDR2 ANQGSEA. The CDR3 is made up of 17 amino acids. As DNA, the CDR3 is TGCAGCGTTGATTGGGCTAGCGGGAAGTCCGTAAACTACGAGCAGTACGTC. Its translation: CSVDWASGKSVNYEQYV.

This clonotype was seen only a few times. The chain links TRBV11-3 to TRBJ2-7; maybe TRBD2 (5 bases). Germline CDR1 and CDR2: SGHNT and YENEEA. This CDR3 spans 14 amino acids. The ends were cut back, 7 bases at V and 3 bases at J, with 16 bases in the middle. Written as DNA, the CDR3 is TGTGCCAGCACCCAAGGGTCGGACTTCTACGAGCAGTACGTC. Amino acid sequence: CASTQGSDFYEQYV.

The V call is TRBV20-1, the J call TRBJ2-5; D gene ambiguous. V lost 6 bases to trimming and J lost 1 base, with 12 bases between them. The CDR3 sequence is 13 residues long. In germline, CDR1 is DFQATT, CDR2 SNEGSKA (reference sequence). CDR3 bases: TGCAGTGCCGCTCTTGATTTCCAAGAGACCCAGTACTTC. Protein: CSAALDFQETQYF.

Turning to this clonotype: A much bigger clone sits one base away, suggesting this may be a read error. The chain recombines TRBV12-3 or TRBV12-4 with TRBJ1-1; the match to TRBD1 covers 7 bases. The CDR3 is made up of 13 amino acids. The CDR3 nucleotides read TGTGCCAGCAGAAAGGACAGGAACACTGAAGCTTCCTTT. The encoded protein is CASRKDRNTEASF.

This chain links TRBV6-4 with TRBJ2-3; D unclear. Germline lookup yields CDR1 MRHNA and CDR2 SNTAGT. This CDR3 contains 13 residues. Trimming cost V 4 bases and J 3 bases, with 8 bases left between them. The CDR3 is CASSVSVTDTQYF. The CDR3 coding sequence is TGTGCCAGCAGTGTAAGCGTTACAGATACGCAGTATTTT.

The gene calls are TRBV2 and TRBJ1-4; the D is unclear. V shed 2 bases and J shed 14 bases, with 12 bases lying between them. The CDR3 contains 12 residues. From germline, CDR1 is SNHLY and CDR2 FYNNEI. The CDR3 protein is CASSEPTRLLFF. The CDR3 nucleotides are TGTGCCAGCAGTGAACCGACAAGGTTGCTGTTTTTT.

The table lists this clonotype with a few counts. The chain recombines TRBV7-2 with TRBJ2-3; tentative D call: TRBD2 (7 bases). The CDR3 totals 15 residues. Germline V CDR1 and CDR2: SGHTA, FQGNSA. Trimming took off 3 bases at V and 6 bases at J, with 16 bases between the two ends. The CDR3 reads CASSFFAGAGDTQYF. For the CDR3, the DNA is TGTGCCAGCAGCTTTTTCGCGGGGGCCGGCGATACGCAGTATTTT.

This clonotype was counted between two and nine times. The V and J genes are TRBV28 and TRBJ1-1, with a tentative D call TRBD1 (5 bases). This CDR3 region has 13 residues. Germline-derived CDR1 and CDR2 are MDHEN and SYDVKM. V dropped 7 bases and J dropped 6 bases, with 15 bases sitting between them. CDR3 region: CASISAGLAEAFF. CDR3 bases: TGTGCCAGCATCTCGGCAGGGTTGGCTGAAGCTTTCTTT.

This clonotype was detected many times. The chain links TRBV7-8 to TRBJ2-3; the match to TRBD2 covers 7 bases. V lost 5 bases, J lost 2 bases, and 7 bases stayed unmatched. CDR3 length: 15 amino acids. Germline V gene sequence: CDR1 SGHVS, CDR2 FQNEAQ. The CDR3 DNA reads as TGTGCCAGCAGCCTCCAGCGGGACTACACAGATACGCAGTATTTT. Residues: CASSLQRDYTDTQYF. Full variable domain (missing parts from reference TRBV7-8 and TRBJ2-3): GAGVSQSPRYKVAKRGQDVALRCDPISGHVSLFWYQQALGQGPEFLTYFQNEAQLDKSGLPSDRFFAERPEGSVSTLKIQRTQQEDSAVYLCASSLQRDYTDTQYFGPGTRLTVL.

This clonotype was seen a few times. The J gene is TRBJ2-2, the V gene TRBV19; D is undetermined. Germline V lookup: CDR1 LNHDA, CDR2 SQIVND (reference sequence). The CDR3 contains 18 residues. The V end was cut by 6 bases, the J end by 3 bases, with 23 bases between. The CDR3 nucleotides are TGTGCCAGTAGCCCTAAGGACGGCACGAGGAAGGACACCGGGGAGCTGTTTTTT. It yields the protein CASSPKDGTRKDTGELFF. Combining the CDR3 with reference TRBV19 and TRBJ2-2 gives the whole variable domain DGGITQSPKYLFRKEGQNVTLSCEQNLNHDAMYWYRQDPGQGLRLIYYSQIVNDFQKGDIAEGYSVSREKKESFPLTVTSAQKNPTAFYLCASSPKDGTRKDTGELFFGEGSRLTVL.

The rearrangement links TRBV29-1 to TRBJ1-5; 9 nucleotides align to TRBD1. J was trimmed by 6 bases and V by 4 bases; bases with no gene match: 10. This CDR3 region has 15 residues. Germline V CDR1 and CDR2: SQVTM, ANQGSEA. The CDR3 protein is CSVATGGSAFQPQHF. CDR3 bases: TGCAGCGTTGCCACAGGGGGCAGTGCATTTCAGCCCCAGCATTTT. The full variable domain, completed using reference TRBV29-1 and TRBJ1-5, is SAVISQKPSRDICQRGTSLTIQCQVDSQVTMMFWYRQQPGQSLTLIATANQGSEATYESGFVIDKFPISRPNLTFSTLTVSNMSPEDSSIYLCSVATGGSAFQPQHFGDGTRLSIL.